This T cell receptor beta chain was found in a study of blood T cell repertoires in COVID-19. Assay used: immunoSEQ multiplex PCR; TCRdb lists only in-frame clones, some missing. Here the sample spans about 280,000 clones, around four fifths being singletons. Trimming stripped 8 bases from V and 2 bases from J, with 13 bases between. This CDR3 spans 13 amino acids. Germline V gives CDR1 SNHLY, CDR2 FYNNEI. This chain links TRBV2 with TRBJ2-7, with D possibly being TRBD2 (6 bases). The sample comprised peripheral blood. This clonotype was sampled from a woman aged 50 to 65 who had recovered from COVID-19. CDR3 protein: CASGRDSTYEQYF. The CDR3 DNA follows: TGTGCCAGCGGACGGGACTCAACCTACGAGCAGTACTTC.